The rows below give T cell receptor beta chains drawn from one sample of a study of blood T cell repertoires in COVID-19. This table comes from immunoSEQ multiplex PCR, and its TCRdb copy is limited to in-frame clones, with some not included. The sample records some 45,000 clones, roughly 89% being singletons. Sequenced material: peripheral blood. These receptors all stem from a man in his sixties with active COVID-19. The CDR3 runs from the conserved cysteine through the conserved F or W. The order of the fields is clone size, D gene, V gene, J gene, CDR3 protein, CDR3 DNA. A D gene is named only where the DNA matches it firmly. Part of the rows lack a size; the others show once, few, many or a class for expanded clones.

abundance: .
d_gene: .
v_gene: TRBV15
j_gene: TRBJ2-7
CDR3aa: CATSLLSSSYEQYF
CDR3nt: TGTGCCACCAGCCTCCTGTCGAGCTCCTACGAGCAGTACTTC

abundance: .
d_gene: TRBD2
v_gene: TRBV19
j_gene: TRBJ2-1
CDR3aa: CASSMSGRVNEQFF
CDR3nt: TGTGCCAGTAGTATGAGTGGGAGGGTCAATGAGCAGTTCTTC

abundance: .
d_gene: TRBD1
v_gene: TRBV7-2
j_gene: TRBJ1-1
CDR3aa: CASSAQGARTEAFF
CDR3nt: TGTGCCAGCAGCGCCCAGGGGGCTCGCACTGAAGCTTTCTTT

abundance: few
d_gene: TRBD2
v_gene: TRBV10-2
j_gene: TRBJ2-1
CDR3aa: CASSLAGIYNEQFF
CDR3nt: TGCGCCAGCAGTCTAGCGGGAATCTACAATGAGCAGTTCTTC

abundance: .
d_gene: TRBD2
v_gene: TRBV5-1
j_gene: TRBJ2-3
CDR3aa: CASSRLTSSTDTQYF
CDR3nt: TGCGCCAGCAGCAGGCTGACTAGCAGCACAGATACGCAGTATTTT

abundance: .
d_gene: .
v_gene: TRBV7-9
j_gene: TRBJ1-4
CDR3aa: CACSQSRGNEKLFF
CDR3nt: TGTGCCTGCAGTCAATCCAGGGGCAATGAAAAACTGTTTTTT

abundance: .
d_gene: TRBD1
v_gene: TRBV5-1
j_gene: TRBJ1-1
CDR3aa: CASSLGQGDRNTEAFF
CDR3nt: TGCGCCAGCAGCTTGGGACAGGGGGACAGGAACACTGAAGCTTTCTTT

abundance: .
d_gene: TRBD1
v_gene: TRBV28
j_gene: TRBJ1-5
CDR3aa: CASSFPGTGVGQPQHF
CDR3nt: TGTGCCAGCAGTTTCCCCGGGACAGGGGTTGGGCAGCCCCAGCATTTT

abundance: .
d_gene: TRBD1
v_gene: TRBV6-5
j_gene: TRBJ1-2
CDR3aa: CATIGQGIYGYTF
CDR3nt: TGTGCCACCATAGGACAGGGGATCTATGGCTACACCTTC

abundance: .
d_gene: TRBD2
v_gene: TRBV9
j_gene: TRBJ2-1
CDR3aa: CASSGLAGGIDEQFF
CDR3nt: TGTGCCAGCAGCGGACTAGCGGGAGGGATCGATGAGCAGTTCTTC

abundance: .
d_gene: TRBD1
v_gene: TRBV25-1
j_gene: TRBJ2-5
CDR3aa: CASRAGTGAETQYF
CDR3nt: TGTGCCAGCAGAGCCGGGACAGGGGCCGAGACCCAGTACTTC

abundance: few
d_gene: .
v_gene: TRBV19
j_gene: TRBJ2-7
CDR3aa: CASSIVSAGREQYF
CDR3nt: TGTGCCAGTAGTATAGTTTCCGCAGGCCGCGAGCAGTACTTC

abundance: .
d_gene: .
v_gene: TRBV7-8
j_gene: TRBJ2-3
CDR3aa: CASSVQPRTDTQYF
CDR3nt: TGTGCCAGCAGCGTCCAGCCGCGGACAGATACGCAGTATTTT

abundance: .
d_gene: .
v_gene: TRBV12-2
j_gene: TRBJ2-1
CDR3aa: CASRISGTSGRAQGNEQFF
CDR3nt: TGTGCAAGTCGCATCTCAGGGACTAGCGGGAGGGCCCAAGGAAATGAGCAGTTCTTC

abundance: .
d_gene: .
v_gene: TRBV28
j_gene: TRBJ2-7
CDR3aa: CASSVSEYEQYF
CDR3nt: TGTGCCAGCAGTGTTAGTGAGTACGAGCAGTACTTC

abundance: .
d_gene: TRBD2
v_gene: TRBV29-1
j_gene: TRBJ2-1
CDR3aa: CSGSGTSGRSSYNEQFF
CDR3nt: TGCAGCGGCTCCGGGACTAGCGGCCGGAGCTCCTACAATGAGCAGTTCTTC

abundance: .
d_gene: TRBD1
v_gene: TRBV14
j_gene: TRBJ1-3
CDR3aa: CASSQDRVGNTIYF
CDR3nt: TGTGCCAGCAGCCAGGACAGGGTTGGAAACACCATATATTTT

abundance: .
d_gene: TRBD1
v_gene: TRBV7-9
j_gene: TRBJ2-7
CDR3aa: CASSEGTGTSYEQYF
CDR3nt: TGTGCCAGCAGCGAAGGGACAGGGACTTCCTACGAGCAGTACTTC

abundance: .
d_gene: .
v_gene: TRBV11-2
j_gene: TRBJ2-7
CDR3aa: CASSNRYEQYF
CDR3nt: TGTGCCAGCAGCAATAGATACGAGCAGTACTTC

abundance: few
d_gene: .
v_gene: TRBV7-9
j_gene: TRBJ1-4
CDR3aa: CASSLVQQGIMFF
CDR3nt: TGTGCCAGCAGCTTGGTTCAACAGGGCATTATGTTTTTT

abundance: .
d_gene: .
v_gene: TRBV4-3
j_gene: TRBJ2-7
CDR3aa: CASSQEQGTPYEQYF
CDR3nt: TGCGCCAGCAGCCAAGAACAGGGTACCCCCTACGAGCAGTACTTC

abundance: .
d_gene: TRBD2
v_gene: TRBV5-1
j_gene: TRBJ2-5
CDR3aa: CASSREGRETQYF
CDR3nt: TGCGCCAGCAGTCGGGAGGGCCGGGAGACCCAGTACTTC

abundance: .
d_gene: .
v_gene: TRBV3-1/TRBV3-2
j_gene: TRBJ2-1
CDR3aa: CASRGGRMYNEQFF
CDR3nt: TGTGCCAGCAGGGGGGGACGGATGTACAATGAGCAGTTCTTC

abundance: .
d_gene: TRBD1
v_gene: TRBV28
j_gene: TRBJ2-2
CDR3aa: CASRRQGWNTGELFF
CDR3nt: TGTGCCAGCAGAAGACAGGGCTGGAACACCGGGGAGCTGTTTTTT

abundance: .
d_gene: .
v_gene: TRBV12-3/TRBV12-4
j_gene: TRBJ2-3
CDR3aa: CASGGSTDTQYF
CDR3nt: TGTGCCAGCGGGGGGAGCACAGATACGCAGTATTTT

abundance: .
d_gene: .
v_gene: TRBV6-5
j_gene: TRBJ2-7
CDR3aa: CASSYTQTGSYEQYF
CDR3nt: TGTGCCAGCAGTTACACCCAGACAGGTTCCTACGAGCAGTACTTC

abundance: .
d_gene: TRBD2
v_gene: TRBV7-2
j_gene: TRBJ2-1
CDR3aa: CASSSGSGTAYNEQFF
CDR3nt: TGTGCCAGCAGCTCGGGAAGCGGGACCGCTTACAATGAGCAGTTCTTC

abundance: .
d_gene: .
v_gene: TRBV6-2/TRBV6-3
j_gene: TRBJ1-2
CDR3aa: CASSYTQVSGYTF
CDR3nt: TGTGCCAGCAGTTACACCCAGGTCTCTGGCTACACCTTC

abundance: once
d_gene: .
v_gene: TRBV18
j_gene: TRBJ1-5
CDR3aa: CASSPREDQPQHF
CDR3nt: TGTGCCAGCTCACCGCGGGAGGATCAGCCCCAGCATTTT

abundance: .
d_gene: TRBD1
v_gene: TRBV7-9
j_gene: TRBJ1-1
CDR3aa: CASSHRGPSEAFF
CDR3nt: TGTGCCAGCAGCCACAGGGGGCCCTCTGAAGCTTTCTTT

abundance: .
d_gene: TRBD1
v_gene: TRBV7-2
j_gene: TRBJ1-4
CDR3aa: CASKKGASEKLFF
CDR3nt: TGTGCCAGCAAGAAGGGGGCGAGTGAAAAACTGTTTTTT

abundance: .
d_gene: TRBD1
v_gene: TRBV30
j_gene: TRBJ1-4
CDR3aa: CAWSVGDRANEKLFF
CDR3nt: TGTGCCTGGAGTGTTGGAGACAGGGCTAATGAAAAACTGTTTTTT

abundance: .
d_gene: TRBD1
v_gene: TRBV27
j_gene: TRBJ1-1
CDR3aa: CASSLSAGGMGTEAFF
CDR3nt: TGTGCCAGCAGTTTATCAGCAGGGGGCATGGGCACTGAAGCTTTCTTT

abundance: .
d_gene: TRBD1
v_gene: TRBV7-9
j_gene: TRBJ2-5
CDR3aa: CASSRPGQGDETQYF
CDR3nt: TGTGCCAGCAGTAGACCGGGACAGGGGGATGAGACCCAGTACTTC

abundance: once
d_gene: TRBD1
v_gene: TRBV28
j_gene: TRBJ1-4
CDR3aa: CASSTTGDGEKLFF
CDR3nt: TGTGCCAGCAGTACCACAGGGGATGGGGAAAAACTGTTTTTT

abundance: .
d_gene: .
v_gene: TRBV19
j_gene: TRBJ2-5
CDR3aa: CASSIMRGGQETQYF
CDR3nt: TGTGCCAGTAGTATTATGAGGGGGGGCCAAGAGACCCAGTACTTC

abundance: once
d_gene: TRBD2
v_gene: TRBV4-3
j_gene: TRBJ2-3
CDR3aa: CASSQDSYSGGPDTQYF
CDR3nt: TGCGCCAGCAGCCAAGATTCCTATAGCGGGGGGCCAGATACGCAGTATTTT

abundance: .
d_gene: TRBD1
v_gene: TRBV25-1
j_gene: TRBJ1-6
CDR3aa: CASSESGTANSPLHF
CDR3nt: TGTGCCAGCAGTGAATCTGGGACAGCCAATTCACCCCTCCACTTT

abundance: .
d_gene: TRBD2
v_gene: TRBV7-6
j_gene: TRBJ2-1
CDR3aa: CASSSPVTGTRPPEQFF
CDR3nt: TGTGCCAGCAGCTCGCCGGTTACCGGGACTAGACCCCCTGAGCAGTTCTTC

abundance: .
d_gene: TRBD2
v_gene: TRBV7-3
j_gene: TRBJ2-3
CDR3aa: CASSLASGLTDTQYF
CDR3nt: TGTGCCAGCAGCTTAGCTAGCGGCCTCACAGATACGCAGTATTTT

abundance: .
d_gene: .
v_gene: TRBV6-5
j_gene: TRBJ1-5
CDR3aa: CASSLTGGGSQPQHF
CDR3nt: TGTGCCAGCAGTTTAACAGGCGGGGGAAGTCAGCCCCAGCATTTT

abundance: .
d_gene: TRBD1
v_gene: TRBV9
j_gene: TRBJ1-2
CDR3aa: CASSDRPGQTNYGYTF
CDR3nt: TGTGCCAGCAGCGACCGACCGGGACAGACGAACTATGGCTACACCTTC

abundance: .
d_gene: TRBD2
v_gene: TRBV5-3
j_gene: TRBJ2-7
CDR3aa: CARSLAGGGYEQYF
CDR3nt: TGTGCCAGAAGCCTGGCGGGAGGCGGATACGAGCAGTACTTC